This TCR beta chain is drawn from a study of cytomegalovirus exposure and HLA in healthy donors. Study results and caveats: TCR beta V- and J-gene trimming was later associated with a missense DCLRE1C variant.

PCR used 60 Vbeta primers and 13 Jbeta primers. Data came from immunoSEQ multiplex PCR; TCRdb stores just in-frame clones and leaves some out. The sample includes 120,000 or so clones, 75% seen only once; the top ten take roughly 3.5%. As regards this clone: Its antigen remains unknown.

The J segment lost 4 bases and the V segment lost 4 bases, leaving 6 bases of the junction unmatched. There are 16 residues in the CDR3. CDR1 and CDR2 from the germline V gene are SGDLS and YYNGEE. The TCR comes from a woman in her 50s in good health and CMV-seronegative. The sample comprised PBMCs. The chain couples TRBV9 to TRBJ2-3, with 13 positions matching TRBD2. The CDR3 region is CASSPGLAGVADTQYF. The CDR3 nucleotides read TGTGCCAGCAGCCCCGGACTAGCGGGAGTTGCAGATACGCAGTATTTT.